The clone carrying this T cell receptor beta chain was counted a few times. Germline V gene lookup returns CDR1 SNHLY and CDR2 FYNNEI. The CDR3 is made up of 16 amino acids. Trimming took off 3 bases at V and 6 bases at J, with 18 bases between the two ends. These data originate in a study of control samples from healthy donors and cancer patients. The protocol was immunoSEQ multiplex PCR, while the TCRdb copy is restricted to in-frame clones and leaves out a portion. The table lists 75,000 to 90,000 clones, about 89% of them singletons, with more than 20% in the top ten. The sequenced sample consisted of blood. This chain joins TRBV2 and TRBJ2-1; D might be TRBD1 or TRBD2, each matching 5 bases. The sequence derives from a man between 25 and 39 years old in good health. The CDR3 loop reads CASSEGRDRFGNEQFF. The CDR3 nucleotides read TGTGCCAGCAGTGAGGGTAGGGACCGATTCGGCAATGAGCAGTTCTTC.